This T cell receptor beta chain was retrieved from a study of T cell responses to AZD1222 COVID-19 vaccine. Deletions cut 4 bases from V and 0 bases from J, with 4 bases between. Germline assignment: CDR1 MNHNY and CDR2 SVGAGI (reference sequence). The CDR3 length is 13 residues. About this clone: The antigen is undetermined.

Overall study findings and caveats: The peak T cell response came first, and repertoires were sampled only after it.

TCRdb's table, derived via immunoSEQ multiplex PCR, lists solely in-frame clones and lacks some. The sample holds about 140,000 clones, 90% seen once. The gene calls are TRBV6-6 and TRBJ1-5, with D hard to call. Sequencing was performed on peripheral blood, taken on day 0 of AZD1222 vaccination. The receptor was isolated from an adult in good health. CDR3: CASSSNSNQPQHF. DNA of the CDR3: TGTGCCAGCAGTTCTAATAGCAATCAGCCCCAGCATTTT.